These 18 T cell receptor beta chains originate from one sample sequenced in a study of T cells in Graves' hyperthyroidism and ophthalmopathy. Amplification targeted TCR beta CDR3 regions from RNA transcripts. The HTBI primer set served for first-round RT-PCR of the TCR CDR3. TCRdb called the multiplex PCR reads again in MiXCR, with one record for every CDR3 protein. Seen here are some 770,000 distinct CDR3 sequences, roughly 17% observed once, and the top ten hold over 7.5%. Sequencing input: blood. The receptors stem from a man younger than 35 with Graves' hyperthyroidism.

This clonotype has ten or more counts. The rearrangement joins TRBV29-1 to TRBJ1-1, with D tentatively TRBD1 (5 bases). CDR1 and CDR2 from the germline V gene are SQVTM and ANQGSEA. The CDR3 contains 13 residues. Trimming left V 1 base short and J 5 bases short, with 11 bases between. The chain's CDR3 is CSVEALQETEAFF. CDR3 nucleotides: TGCAGCGTTGAAGCGTTACAGGAGACTGAAGCTTTCTTT.

This clonotype came up many times. This chain links TRBV6-1 with TRBJ2-2; D perhaps matches TRBD2 (5 bases). Trimming took 6 bases from V and 0 from J, leaving 5 bases between them. Per germline, CDR1 MNHNS and CDR2 SASEGT. The CDR3 runs 13 residues. CDR3 amino acids: CASRTTNTGELFF. The CDR3 nucleotides read TGTGCCAGCAGGACTACGAACACCGGGGAGCTGTTTTTT.

There are a few counts of this clonotype. The chain is built from TRBV7-2 and TRBJ2-7; tentative D call: TRBD1 (6 bases). V was cut by 6 bases and J by 1 base, with 16 bases left in between. The CDR3 has 15 residues. Germline CDR1 and CDR2: SGHTA and FQGNSA. CDR3 protein: CASSQGFGESYEQYF. The CDR3 DNA is TGTGCCAGCAGTCAGGGGTTTGGGGAATCCTACGAGCAGTACTTC.

This clonotype was seen only a few times. The rearrangement joins TRBV20-1 to TRBJ2-4; tentatively, D is TRBD2 (7 bases). Germline CDR1 is DFQATT and CDR2 is SNEGSKA (reference sequence). V lost 5 bases, J lost 1 base, and 12 bases lay in between. CDR3 size: 14 residues. CDR3 nucleotides: TGCAGTGCTTTTCGGGGGGCGGCCAAAAACATTCAGTACTTC. This gives the protein CSAFRGAAKNIQYF.

This clonotype came up many times. This sequence joins TRBV18 and TRBJ2-7; TRBD1 agrees at 10 bases. Germline V CDR1 and CDR2: KGHSH, LQKENI. This CDR3 is 15 amino acids long. V lost 2 bases, J lost 6 bases, and 7 bases stayed unmatched. The CDR3 DNA follows: TGTGCCAGCTCACCAACGGGACAGGGGCAGGTCGAGCAGTACTTC. Amino acids: CASSPTGQGQVEQYF.

The sample holds many counts of this clonotype. The CDR3: CAWSVRFGNEQFF. CDR3 nucleotide sequence: TGTGCCTGGAGTGTGAGATTTGGGAATGAGCAGTTCTTC. The V call is TRBV30, the J call TRBJ2-1; D is uncertain. V was cut by 0 bases and J by 7 bases, with 10 bases left in between. The CDR3 covers 13 residues. Germline CDR1 reads GTSNPN; CDR2 reads SVGIG (reference sequence).

This clonotype was observed many times. V gene TRBV28 combines with J gene TRBJ2-7; D is undetermined. The CDR3 has 13 amino acids. Germline V gene lookup returns CDR1 MDHEN and CDR2 SYDVKM. The V gene lost 2 bases and the J gene lost 2 bases, with 7 bases spanning the gap. In DNA form, the CDR3 reads TGTGCCAGCAGTTTAGGGTGGACCTACGAGCAGTACTTC. This sequence encodes CASSLGWTYEQYF.

The chain is built from TRBV6-1 and TRBJ1-1; D might be TRBD1 (5 bases). Germline V CDR1 and CDR2: MNHNS, SASEGT. This CDR3 is 16 amino acids long. Between the trimmed V and J ends, which lost 6 bases and 0 bases, there was a span of 17 bases. This chain's CDR3 is CASRTTTEYMNTEAFF. CDR3 coding DNA: TGTGCCAGCAGAACGACGACAGAATACATGAACACTGAAGCTTTCTTT.

J is TRBJ2-3 and V is TRBV9; 10 positions agree with TRBD2. The CDR3 is 15 amino acids. CDR1 is SGDLS, CDR2 YYNGEE, per germline. The ends lost 4 bases at V and 6 bases at J; junction bases unmatched: 8. CDR3 amino acids: CASSLPLAGDDTQYF. CDR3 DNA sequence: TGTGCCAGCAGCCTCCCCCTAGCGGGAGATGATACGCAGTATTTT. The complete variable domain, with remaining parts taken from reference TRBV9 and TRBJ2-3, reads DSGVTQTPKHLITATGQRVTLRCSPRSGDLSVYWYQQSLDQGLQFLIQYYNGEERAKGNILERFSAQQFPDLHSELNLSSLELGDSALYFCASSLPLAGDDTQYFGPGTRLTVL.

The chain uses TRBV9 and TRBJ2-4, with TRBD2 as a possible D gene (5 bases). The CDR3 has 15 residues. The V and J ends lost 5 bases and 7 bases respectively, with 19 bases between them. Germline V lookup: CDR1 SGDLS, CDR2 YYNGEE. DNA of the CDR3: TGTGCCAGCAGTGGGTGGGCTAGCAGGAGGAACATTCAGTACTTC. Residues: CASSGWASRRNIQYF.

Only a few counts were recorded for this clonotype. The chain joins TRBV3-1 to TRBJ2-7, with 7 positions matching TRBD2. J lost 1 base, V lost 8 bases, and 8 bases had no gene match. This CDR3 comprises 14 residues. CDR1 is LGHDT and CDR2 is YNNKEL in the germline V gene (reference sequence). The DNA for the CDR3 is TGTGCCAGCCTTGTGACTAGCCGTTCCTACGAGCAGTACTTC. This translates into CASLVTSRSYEQYF.

The sample holds many counts of this clonotype. The chain uses TRBV2 and TRBJ1-5, with D tentatively TRBD1 (6 bases). The germline V gene encodes CDR1 SNHLY and CDR2 FYNNEI. This CDR3 is built from 17 residues. V was clipped by 2 bases and J by 0 bases, with 14 bases between them. The CDR3 DNA reads TGTGCCAGCAGTGAATATGGCAGGGGCCATAGCAATCAGCCCCAGCATTTT. It codes for CASSEYGRGHSNQPQHF.

This clonotype was found many times. This chain joins TRBV20-1 and TRBJ2-3; 8 bases fit TRBD2. The length of the CDR3 is 14 residues. Per the germline V gene, CDR1 is DFQATT and CDR2 is SNEGSKA (reference sequence). The V segment lost 5 bases and the J segment 1 base; nucleotides outside the gene matches: 5. The CDR3 sequence is CSAELAGGTDTQYF. The CDR3 nucleotides are TGCAGTGCTGAGCTAGCGGGCGGCACAGATACGCAGTATTTT.

This clonotype was observed many times. The chain uses TRBV12-5 and TRBJ1-2, with D unresolved. There are 13 residues in the CDR3. V was clipped by 7 bases and J by 5 bases, with 14 bases between them. CDR1 is LGHNT and CDR2 is FRNRAP in the germline V gene. Here the CDR3 reads CASALGHDYGYTF. Written as DNA, the CDR3 is TGTGCTAGTGCCCTCGGGCACGATTATGGCTACACCTTC. Complete variable domain (other parts from reference TRBV12-5 and TRBJ1-2): DARVTQTPRHKVTEMGQEVTMRCQPILGHNTVFWYRQTMMQGLELLAYFRNRAPLDDSGMPKDRFSAEMPDATLATLKIQPSEPRDSAVYFCASALGHDYGYTFGSGTRLTVV.

This clonotype occurred a few times. V is TRBV6-1 and J is TRBJ2-4; 10 bases agree with TRBD1. The V and J ends lost 5 bases and 13 bases, in that order; junction bases with no gene match: 11. This CDR3 spans 14 amino acids. Looked up from germline, CDR1 is MNHNS and CDR2 is SASEGT. CDR3 nucleotide sequence: TGTGCCAGCAGTTTTCCGGGACAGGGGAAAACCCAGTACTTC. It specifies CASSFPGQGKTQYF.

This clonotype occurred many times. The gene calls are TRBV7-2 and TRBJ2-5; 15 bases match TRBD2. CDR1 SGHTA and CDR2 FQGNSA come from the germline V gene. The junction had 5 bases not matched to a gene; V was cut back by 4 bases and J by 5 bases. The CDR3 is 16 amino acids. The CDR3 nucleotides read TGTGCCAGCAGCTCGGGACTAGCGGGAGGCTACGAGACCCAGTACTTC. Amino acid sequence: CASSSGLAGGYETQYF.

The CDR3 DNA reads TGCGCCAGCAGCCAAGAAGAGGGCGAATTTAGCACTGAAGCTTTCTTT. It translates to CASSQEEGEFSTEAFF. The V and J genes are TRBV4-1 and TRBJ1-1, with unresolved D. Germline CDR1 and CDR2: MGHRA and YSYEKL. The V end was cut by 0 bases, the J end by 4 bases, with 15 bases between. The CDR3 extends over 16 amino acids.

CDR3: CASSFEGLRTDTQYF. CDR3 bases: TGTGCCAGCAGTTTCGAGGGACTTAGGACAGATACGCAGTATTTT. The chain has TRBV6-5 and TRBJ2-3; D is possibly TRBD2 (6 bases). Germline CDR1 and CDR2: MNHEY and SVGAGI. CDR3 size: 15 residues. Trimming left V 4 bases short and J 3 bases short, with 14 bases between.